This is a list of T cell receptor beta chains from one sample in a study of T cell responses to AZD1222 COVID-19 vaccine. Measured with immunoSEQ multiplex PCR; TCRdb has only the in-frame clones, and not every one. Among some 100,000 clones, around nine tenths were seen once, and the ten largest hold about 15%. This sample comprised peripheral blood, obtained on day 0 of AZD1222 vaccination. The receptors here all came from an adult in good health. Both conserved end residues are part of each CDR3. Each record gives: CDR3 protein, CDR3 DNA, D gene, J gene, clone size, V gene. D genes are given only for firm matches. Some rows have no size entry. The others give once, few or many, or a class for an expanded clone.

CDR3aa: CASSLEMGPQETQYF
CDR3nt: TGTGCCAGCAGCTTAGAAATGGGACCCCAAGAGACCCAGTACTTC
d_gene: .
j_gene: TRBJ2-5
abundance: .
v_gene: TRBV7-8

CDR3aa: CSVEDRAETQYF
CDR3nt: TGCAGCGTTGAAGATCGTGCAGAGACCCAGTACTTC
d_gene: .
j_gene: TRBJ2-5
abundance: few
v_gene: TRBV29-1

CDR3aa: CASMLESGGYTF
CDR3nt: TGCGCCAGCATGCTTGAGTCCGGGGGATACACCTTC
d_gene: .
j_gene: TRBJ1-2
abundance: .
v_gene: TRBV5-1

CDR3aa: CASSLREMNTEAFF
CDR3nt: TGTGCCAGCAGCTTGAGGGAGATGAACACTGAAGCTTTCTTT
d_gene: .
j_gene: TRBJ1-1
abundance: .
v_gene: TRBV11-1

CDR3aa: CASSFWTTPNSPLHF
CDR3nt: TGTGCCAGCAGCTTCTGGACAACACCAAATTCACCCCTCCACTTT
d_gene: .
j_gene: TRBJ1-6
abundance: .
v_gene: TRBV5-5

CDR3aa: CASSQSRDTRTEAFF
CDR3nt: TGCGCCAGCAGCCAAAGCAGGGATACGCGGACTGAAGCTTTCTTT
d_gene: .
j_gene: TRBJ1-1
abundance: once
v_gene: TRBV4-3

CDR3aa: CASSVGGRGTEAFF
CDR3nt: TGTGCCAGCAGCGTAGGGGGGCGCGGGACTGAAGCTTTCTTT
d_gene: .
j_gene: TRBJ1-1
abundance: .
v_gene: TRBV9

CDR3aa: CASSYGTGEDNSPLHF
CDR3nt: TGCGCCAGCAGTTACGGGACAGGGGAGGACAATTCACCCCTCCACTTT
d_gene: TRBD1
j_gene: TRBJ1-6
abundance: .
v_gene: TRBV5-1

CDR3aa: CARIEKRRRDTQYF
CDR3nt: TGTGCCAGAATCGAGAAGCGGAGGAGGGATACGCAGTATTTT
d_gene: .
j_gene: TRBJ2-3
abundance: .
v_gene: TRBV5-3

CDR3aa: CASSSAPDRRRETQYF
CDR3nt: TGTGCCAGCAGTTCGGCACCCGATCGGAGGCGAGAGACCCAGTACTTC
d_gene: .
j_gene: TRBJ2-5
abundance: once
v_gene: TRBV6-6

CDR3aa: CASSIGVEAEAFF
CDR3nt: TGTGCCAGTAGTATAGGGGTGGAGGCTGAAGCTTTCTTT
d_gene: .
j_gene: TRBJ1-1
abundance: once
v_gene: TRBV19

CDR3aa: CASSRQGGYVEQFF
CDR3nt: TGCGCCAGCTCACGACAGGGAGGATACGTTGAGCAGTTCTTC
d_gene: .
j_gene: TRBJ2-1
abundance: once
v_gene: TRBV5-1

CDR3aa: CAISDVTGGLNSPLHF
CDR3nt: TGTGCCATCAGTGACGTGACCGGGGGATTAAATTCACCCCTCCACTTT
d_gene: .
j_gene: TRBJ1-6
abundance: .
v_gene: TRBV10-3

CDR3aa: CASSLTLGLDSTDTQYF
CDR3nt: TGTGCCAGCAGCTTAACGCTCGGGCTAGATAGCACAGATACGCAGTATTTT
d_gene: .
j_gene: TRBJ2-3
abundance: .
v_gene: TRBV7-3

CDR3aa: CASSDSLAGSTLGSIF
CDR3nt: TGCGCCAGCAGTGATTCCCTAGCGGGGTCCACATTGGGTAGTATCTTC
d_gene: TRBD2
j_gene: TRBJ2-1
abundance: once
v_gene: TRBV10-2

CDR3aa: CASSQNRVGHQPQHF
CDR3nt: TGTGCCAGCAGTCAAAACAGGGTCGGGCACCAGCCCCAGCATTTT
d_gene: .
j_gene: TRBJ1-5
abundance: .
v_gene: TRBV6-5

CDR3aa: CASVAPQGSYNEQFF
CDR3nt: TGTGCTAGTGTAGCCCCACAGGGGTCCTACAATGAGCAGTTCTTC
d_gene: TRBD1
j_gene: TRBJ2-1
abundance: .
v_gene: TRBV12-5

CDR3aa: CASSFRAGGNVDEQFF
CDR3nt: TGTGCCAGCAGCTTCCGTGCGGGTGGGAACGTCGATGAGCAGTTCTTC
d_gene: .
j_gene: TRBJ2-1
abundance: .
v_gene: TRBV7-2

CDR3aa: CASSSRQGSNYGYTF
CDR3nt: TGTGCCAGTAGTTCACGACAGGGGTCTAACTATGGCTACACCTTC
d_gene: TRBD1
j_gene: TRBJ1-2
abundance: .
v_gene: TRBV19

CDR3aa: CASTRTGIAEAFF
CDR3nt: TGTGCCAGCACCAGGACAGGGATCGCTGAAGCTTTCTTT
d_gene: TRBD1
j_gene: TRBJ1-1
abundance: .
v_gene: TRBV11-3

CDR3aa: CASSVFATEAYEQYF
CDR3nt: TGTGCCAGCAGCGTCTTTGCGACTGAAGCCTACGAGCAGTACTTC
d_gene: .
j_gene: TRBJ2-7
abundance: .
v_gene: TRBV5-4

CDR3aa: CASRGSGSTDTQYF
CDR3nt: TGTGCCAGCAGGGGGTCGGGGAGCACAGATACGCAGTATTTT
d_gene: .
j_gene: TRBJ2-3
abundance: .
v_gene: TRBV12-1

CDR3aa: CSGRQGAQAFF
CDR3nt: TGCAGCGGGAGACAGGGGGCTCAAGCTTTCTTT
d_gene: TRBD1
j_gene: TRBJ1-1
abundance: .
v_gene: TRBV29-1

CDR3aa: CASRFGIGGGYTF
CDR3nt: TGTGCCAGCAGATTCGGGATTGGGGGCGGCTACACCTTC
d_gene: .
j_gene: TRBJ1-2
abundance: .
v_gene: TRBV12-3/TRBV12-4

CDR3aa: CASSAGLAKNIQYF
CDR3nt: TGCGCCAGCAGTGCGGGGCTAGCCAAAAACATTCAGTACTTC
d_gene: .
j_gene: TRBJ2-4
abundance: .
v_gene: TRBV10-2

CDR3aa: CASSQEGGQGDSPLHF
CDR3nt: TGTGCCAGCAGCCAAGAAGGGGGACAGGGTGATTCACCCCTCCACTTT
d_gene: TRBD1
j_gene: TRBJ1-6
abundance: few
v_gene: TRBV4-2

CDR3aa: CASSLSSQGGKDIQYF
CDR3nt: TGTGCCAGCAGTTTAAGTAGTCAGGGGGGCAAGGACATTCAGTACTTC
d_gene: .
j_gene: TRBJ2-4
abundance: .
v_gene: TRBV27

CDR3aa: CASSSLGRDWAYEQYF
CDR3nt: TGTGCCAGCAGTTCCCTAGGACGGGACTGGGCCTACGAGCAGTACTTC
d_gene: .
j_gene: TRBJ2-7
abundance: .
v_gene: TRBV6-2/TRBV6-3

CDR3aa: CASSWVPSGEQYF
CDR3nt: TGTGCCAGCAGTTGGGTGCCTTCGGGTGAGCAGTACTTC
d_gene: .
j_gene: TRBJ2-7
abundance: .
v_gene: TRBV6-2/TRBV6-3

CDR3aa: CASMEGQRNEKLFF
CDR3nt: TGTGCCAGTATGGAGGGACAGCGAAATGAAAAACTGTTTTTT
d_gene: TRBD1
j_gene: TRBJ1-4
abundance: .
v_gene: TRBV19

CDR3aa: CASSQDPPGSTQYF
CDR3nt: TGTGCCAGCAGCCAAGATCCCCCCGGGAGTACCCAGTACTTC
d_gene: .
j_gene: TRBJ2-5
abundance: .
v_gene: TRBV4-2

CDR3aa: CASSDSGGGGTEAFF
CDR3nt: TGTGCCAGCAGTGACTCTGGGGGGGGAGGGACTGAAGCTTTCTTT
d_gene: .
j_gene: TRBJ1-1
abundance: .
v_gene: TRBV6-4

CDR3aa: CAISDGQGDNYGYTF
CDR3nt: TGTGCCATCAGTGATGGACAGGGGGATAACTATGGCTACACCTTC
d_gene: TRBD1
j_gene: TRBJ1-2
abundance: .
v_gene: TRBV10-3

CDR3aa: CASSFSSPETQYF
CDR3nt: TGTGCCAGCAGTTTCTCAAGTCCGGAGACCCAGTACTTC
d_gene: .
j_gene: TRBJ2-5
abundance: .
v_gene: TRBV12-3/TRBV12-4

CDR3aa: CASSRSLNNEQFF
CDR3nt: TGTGCCAGCTCACGCTCGCTAAACAATGAGCAGTTCTTC
d_gene: .
j_gene: TRBJ2-1
abundance: .
v_gene: TRBV18

CDR3aa: CSATGQGYTF
CDR3nt: TGCAGCGCCACCGGACAGGGCTACACCTTC
d_gene: .
j_gene: TRBJ1-2
abundance: .
v_gene: TRBV29-1

CDR3aa: CASSEYESDSYEQYF
CDR3nt: TGTGCCAGCAGTGAATATGAGTCGGACTCCTACGAGCAGTACTTC
d_gene: .
j_gene: TRBJ2-7
abundance: .
v_gene: TRBV25-1

CDR3aa: CASSLGGRPGEQYF
CDR3nt: TGTGCCAGCAGCTTAGGGGGTCGCCCGGGCGAGCAGTACTTC
d_gene: .
j_gene: TRBJ2-7
abundance: .
v_gene: TRBV11-2

CDR3aa: CASSEVPQQGISPLHF
CDR3nt: TGTGCCAGCAGTGAAGTTCCCCAACAGGGGATTTCACCCCTCCACTTT
d_gene: TRBD1
j_gene: TRBJ1-6
abundance: .
v_gene: TRBV6-1

CDR3aa: CASSLGGRTYEQYF
CDR3nt: TGCGCCAGCAGCTTGGGCGGGAGGACCTACGAGCAGTACTTC
d_gene: TRBD2
j_gene: TRBJ2-7
abundance: once
v_gene: TRBV5-1

CDR3aa: CAISEPQPGLAGSAYEQYF
CDR3nt: TGTGCCATCAGTGAGCCTCAACCCGGACTAGCGGGATCCGCCTACGAGCAGTACTTC
d_gene: TRBD2
j_gene: TRBJ2-7
abundance: .
v_gene: TRBV10-3

CDR3aa: CASSRQGNGYTF
CDR3nt: TGTGCCAGCAGCCGTCAAGGGAATGGCTACACCTTC
d_gene: .
j_gene: TRBJ1-2
abundance: .
v_gene: TRBV14

CDR3aa: CASSPRSAGTGGEQFF
CDR3nt: TGTGCCAGCTCACCACGGTCCGCGGGAACAGGTGGGGAGCAGTTCTTC
d_gene: .
j_gene: TRBJ2-1
abundance: .
v_gene: TRBV18

CDR3aa: CASSLAPGGASNQPQHF
CDR3nt: TGTGCCAGCAGCCTCGCCCCCGGGGGAGCCAGCAATCAGCCCCAGCATTTT
d_gene: .
j_gene: TRBJ1-5
abundance: few
v_gene: TRBV27

CDR3aa: CASSETGGYGIYF
CDR3nt: TGTGCCAGCAGTGAGACAGGGGGCTATGGCATATATTTT
d_gene: TRBD1
j_gene: TRBJ1-3
abundance: .
v_gene: TRBV25-1